This TCR beta chain was captured by sequencing in a study of blood T cell repertoires in COVID-19. Authors' analysis steps: The authors estimated nucleated cell counts from reference gene primer amplification. Generated by immunoSEQ multiplex PCR, the TCRdb table keeps only in-frame clones and is missing some. V and J calls and clone size are copied from that table; D and trimming were computed from the DNA. The table includes roughly 92,000 clones, 86% detected once. The source material was peripheral blood. The TCR sequence derives from a man over 45 with acute or convalescent COVID-19.

CDR3 DNA sequence: TGCGCCAGCAGCTTGGGTTACAGGGCCCTGGATGAGCAGTTCTTC. Protein: CASSLGYRALDEQFF. This chain connects TRBV5-1 to TRBJ2-1; D is possibly TRBD1 (6 bases). The V end was cut by 0 bases, the J end by 8 bases, with 15 bases between. Per germline, CDR1 SGHRS and CDR2 YFSETQ. This CDR3 contains 15 residues.